The 18 T cell receptor beta chains below were found in one sample sequenced in a study of T cells expressing NK-cell markers. TCRdb re-analyzed the 5' RACE reads; it lists each CDR3 protein once, without DNA. Its table lists over 100,000 distinct CDR3 sequences. Source material: blood T cells: a sorted CD56 or NKG2C T cell subset, CD4+ or CD8+ T cells, or bulk PBMC T cells (not recorded which). The receptors originated from a woman aged 18-70 years in good health.

This rearrangement joins TRBV12-3 or TRBV12-4 to TRBJ2-3; TCRdb gives TRBD2 as the D gene, but with no DNA this cannot be confirmed. This CDR3 is built from 16 residues. The CDR3 sequence is CASSGKTSGLIDTQYF.

The chain has TRBV29-1 and TRBJ2-3; TCRdb indicates TRBD2, and absent DNA this call remains unverified. The CDR3 loop spans 14 amino acids. Germline CDR1 reads SQVTM; CDR2 reads ANQGSEA. CDR3 in amino acids: CSAEGGGQADTQYF.

This rearrangement joins TRBV11-2 to TRBJ2-5; there is no DNA to check the TCRdb D call of TRBD1. The CDR3 contains 17 residues. CDR1 is SGHAT, CDR2 FQNNGV, per germline. The CDR3 sequence is CASSLDRVQGAQETQYF.

This chain links TRBV11-2 with TRBJ1-1. There are 12 residues in the CDR3. CDR1 and CDR2 (germline): SGHAT, FQNNGV. This CDR3 is CASRRGNTEAFF.

According to its frequency, this clonotype is medium-sized. V usage is TRBV25-1 and J usage is TRBJ1-1. This CDR3 has 14 amino acids. Per the germline V gene, CDR1 is MGHDK and CDR2 is SYGVNS. CDR3 region: CASSEYRPNTEAFF.

The chain combines TRBV27 with TRBJ1-6. The CDR3 has 15 residues. CDR1 MNHEY and CDR2 SMNVEV come from the germline V gene (reference sequence). CDR3 amino acids: CASSFGRTNNSPLHF.

The genes are TRBV27 and TRBJ2-6; TCRdb proposes TRBD1, but this gene call is untestable without DNA. This CDR3 region has 16 residues. Germline lookup yields CDR1 MNHEY and CDR2 SMNVEV (reference sequence). The chain's CDR3 is CASSSRTVSGANVLTF. Filled out from reference TRBV27 and TRBJ2-6, the complete variable domain reads EAQVTQNPRYLITVTGKKLTVTCSQNMNHEYMSWYRQDPGLGLRQIYYSMNVEVTDKGDVPEGYKVSRKEKRNFPLILESPSPNQTSLYFCASSSRTVSGANVLTFGAGSRLTVL.

The rearrangement joins TRBV4-2 to TRBJ2-1; TCRdb picks TRBD2, but there is no DNA to check that call. Germline V lookup: CDR1 LGHNA, CDR2 YNFKEQ. This CDR3 is 16 amino acids long. CDR3 protein: CASSQRGLATYNEQFF.

The chain links TRBV12-3 or TRBV12-4 to TRBJ2-2; the TCRdb call, TRBD2, lacks DNA for checking. The CDR3 sequence is 11 residues long. The chain's CDR3 is CASRDLGPMFF.

The V and J genes are TRBV20-1 and TRBJ2-1; TCRdb calls TRBD2, which cannot be checked without DNA. This CDR3 region has 15 residues. From germline, CDR1 is DFQATT and CDR2 SNEGSKA (reference sequence). The CDR3 here is CSARVIAGARNEQFF.

The genes are TRBV28 and TRBJ2-2. Germline V gives CDR1 MDHEN, CDR2 SYDVKM. This CDR3 region has 14 residues. The CDR3 sequence: CASSLYLNTGELFF.

The gene calls are TRBV20-1 and TRBJ2-7; TCRdb gives TRBD2 as the D gene, but with no DNA this cannot be confirmed. This CDR3 has 14 residues. Per germline, CDR1 DFQATT and CDR2 SNEGSKA (reference sequence). CDR3 protein: CSASGGLASDEQYF.

The V and J genes are TRBV7-2 and TRBJ2-5; lacking DNA, the TRBD2 call made by TCRdb goes unchecked. Germline-derived CDR1 and CDR2 are SGHTA and FQGNSA. CDR3 size: 14 residues. CDR3 loop: CASIPSSGGETQYF.

This rearrangement joins TRBV19 to TRBJ1-6. Per the germline V gene, CDR1 is LNHDA and CDR2 is SQIVND (reference sequence). The CDR3 contains 13 residues. Here the CDR3 reads CASSIAENSPLHF.

The chain has TRBV5-1 and TRBJ2-3; TCRdb selects TRBD2, and the lack of DNA leaves this call unchecked. Germline-derived CDR1 and CDR2 are SGHRS and YFSETQ. The CDR3 totals 15 residues. CDR3 amino acids: CASSSLAGGEDTQYF.

This chain links TRBV15 with TRBJ1-2; TCRdb's D call of TRBD1 is untestable without DNA. The CDR3 is made up of 14 amino acids. Germline V gene sequence: CDR1 LNHNV, CDR2 YYDKDF (reference sequence). This chain's CDR3 is CATSSAGRPYGYTF. The full variable domain, in which reference TRBV15 and TRBJ1-2 provide the parts outside the CDR3, is DAMVIQNPRYQVTQFGKPVTLSCSQTLNHNVMYWYQQKSSQAPKLLFHYYDKDFNNEADTPDNFQSRRPNTSFCFLDIRSPGLGDTAMYLCATSSAGRPYGYTFGSGTRLTVV.

V and J are TRBV12-3 or TRBV12-4 and TRBJ1-2; TCRdb returns TRBD1, unconfirmable since there is no DNA. CDR3 size: 13 residues. The CDR3 loop is CASSLGGVEGYTF.

This chain's CDR3 is CDSSGEVQDTEAFF. This chain connects TRBV7-2 to TRBJ1-1; TCRdb gives TRBD1 as the D gene, but with no DNA this cannot be confirmed. Germline V gives CDR1 SGHTA, CDR2 FQGNSA. The CDR3 contains 14 residues.